This T cell receptor beta chain is drawn from a study of blood T cell repertoires in COVID-19. Study information: Material from acute and convalescent COVID-19 was sourced from the United States, Italy and Spain. PBMCs, B-cell-depleted T cells, or T cells were the source of the cDNA or gDNA that made up the material.

Original processing notes: Scientists estimated how many nucleated cells there were by amplifying reference gene primers. The assay was immunoSEQ multiplex PCR, and TCRdb's table has in-frame clones only and misses some. The V and J calls and clone size are taken from that table; D and trimming were inferred from the DNA. The table lists 110,000 or so clones, approximately 76% of them singletons, with 15% to 20% in the top ten. This clone appeared a single time. With 5 bases clipped from V and 5 bases from J, the junction kept 14 bases outside the gene matches. The CDR3 is 16 residues long. The V gene's germline CDR1 is SEHNR and CDR2 FQNEAQ (reference sequence).

This TCR derives from a woman between 65 and 79 years old with acute or convalescent COVID-19. Sequencing was done on a sample of peripheral blood. The chain couples TRBV7-9 to TRBJ2-5, with 7 bases matching TRBD2. DNA of the CDR3: TGTGCCAGCAGCCCCGGAGGAGGGAGGGTATATGAGACCCAGTACTTC. Its translation: CASSPGGGRVYETQYF.